This is a list of T cell receptor beta chains from one sample in a study of CD8+ T cells in alopecia areata. Sequencing was performed with immunoSEQ multiplex PCR; in TCRdb, only in-frame clones are kept and a portion is missing. The repertoire has 110,000 to 150,000 clones, 45% to 65% of them found once; the top ten carry around 15%. Material: CD8+ T cells sorted from blood, obtained at week 4, from a patient treated with tofacitinib. All receptors derive from a human donor with alopecia areata. The CDR3 runs from the conserved cysteine through the conserved F or W. A D gene is named only where the DNA matches it firmly.

v_call	d_call	j_call	cdr3_aa
TRBV6-5	NA	TRBJ2-1	CASHSTSSYNEQFF
TRBV7-9	TRBD2	TRBJ2-3	CASSTASGGPGDTQYF
TRBV6-4	TRBD2	TRBJ2-3	CASSEVAGGTDTQYF
TRBV7-8	NA	TRBJ1-1	CASSLGQGIEAFF
TRBV7-8	TRBD1	TRBJ2-6	CASSLNRDRGLGANVLTF
TRBV2	NA	TRBJ1-5	CASRADGAQPQHF
TRBV7-2	NA	TRBJ1-1	CASSRPGGSTEAFF
TRBV5-4	TRBD1	TRBJ1-4	CASSHGTGKNEKLFF
TRBV29-1	NA	TRBJ1-4	CSAQMGGKLFF
TRBV18	NA	TRBJ2-5	CASSPIQPETQYF
TRBV5-6	TRBD1	TRBJ2-7	CASSWDRGYEQYF
TRBV2	NA	TRBJ1-4	CASSDPAGGDYEKLFF
TRBV5-6	NA	TRBJ2-7	CASSGWDTTYEQYF
TRBV5-4	NA	TRBJ2-5	CASSPGRSETQYF
TRBV25-1	NA	TRBJ2-5	CASSEGSWQETQYF
TRBV5-6	NA	TRBJ1-2	CASSLLEVYGYTF
TRBV7-9	NA	TRBJ1-1	CASRSHELNTEAFF
TRBV9	NA	TRBJ1-1	CASSDVEPEAFF
TRBV4-3	TRBD2	TRBJ2-5	CASSQERGGQETQYF
TRBV25-1	TRBD1	TRBJ1-6	CASSEFMTGDSPLHF
TRBV4-3	NA	TRBJ2-7	CASSQSPGPTYEQYF
TRBV30	NA	TRBJ1-6	CACRDVSSYNSPLHF
TRBV4-1	NA	TRBJ2-7	CASSHSQGYYEQYF
TRBV7-9	NA	TRBJ2-7	CASSQGERAPHEQYF
TRBV4-1	NA	TRBJ2-7	CASSQGGAGYEQYF
TRBV5-6	NA	TRBJ2-3	CASSLLAGPTDTQYF
TRBV6-5	NA	TRBJ2-7	CASSYHPSGYEQYF
TRBV27	TRBD1	TRBJ2-1	CASSLRKGANEQFF
TRBV2	NA	TRBJ1-1	CASSTDSRTGEAFF
TRBV29-1	TRBD2	TRBJ2-3	CSVGRGEDTQYF
TRBV4-3	TRBD2	TRBJ2-3	CASSQEGASGEADTQYF
TRBV4-3	TRBD1	TRBJ2-3	CASSQDRDRWITDTQYF
TRBV4-3	NA	TRBJ1-1	CASSQSIGTEAFF
TRBV13	NA	TRBJ2-7	CASGFRVSYEQYF
TRBV6-5	NA	TRBJ1-3	CASSYGSDLGNTIYF
TRBV7-8	NA	TRBJ2-3	CASSPAGTTDTQYF
TRBV27	NA	TRBJ2-3	CASSHGAGSADTQYF
TRBV27	NA	TRBJ2-5	CASSRESGETQYF
TRBV29-1	NA	TRBJ1-1	CSFQPGTEAFF
TRBV13	NA	TRBJ1-6	CASSFVTGGLGVALHF
TRBV6-4	TRBD2	TRBJ2-1	CASSDLGGEQFF
TRBV5-6	TRBD1	TRBJ2-3	CASSPGQGWTDTQYF
TRBV30	TRBD1	TRBJ2-1	CAWSTGGTYNEQFF
TRBV29-1	NA	TRBJ1-1	CSVEDWAEAFF
TRBV4-3	TRBD2	TRBJ2-1	CASSQVGLAGEGNEQFF
TRBV29-1	NA	TRBJ2-1	CSVVARSSYNEQFF
TRBV30	NA	TRBJ1-1	CAWSVGGGTEAFF